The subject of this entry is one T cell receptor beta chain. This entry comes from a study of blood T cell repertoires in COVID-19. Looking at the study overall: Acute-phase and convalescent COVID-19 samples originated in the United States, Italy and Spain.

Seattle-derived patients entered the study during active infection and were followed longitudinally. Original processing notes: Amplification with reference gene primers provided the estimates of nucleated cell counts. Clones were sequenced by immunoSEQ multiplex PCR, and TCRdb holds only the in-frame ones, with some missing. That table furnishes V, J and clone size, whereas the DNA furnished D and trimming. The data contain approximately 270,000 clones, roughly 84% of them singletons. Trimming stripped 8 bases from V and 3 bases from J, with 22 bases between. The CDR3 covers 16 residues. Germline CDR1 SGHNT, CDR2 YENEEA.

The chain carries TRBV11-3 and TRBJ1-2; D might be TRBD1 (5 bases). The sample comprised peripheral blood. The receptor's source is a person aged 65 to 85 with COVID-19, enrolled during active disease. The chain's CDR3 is CASCVDGGMNYYGYTF. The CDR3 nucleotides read TGTGCCAGCTGCGTGGACGGGGGAATGAACTACTATGGCTACACCTTC.